The rows below give T cell receptor beta chains drawn from one sample of a study of radiotherapy plus CTLA-4 blockade in lung cancer. Sequencing was performed with immunoSEQ multiplex PCR; in TCRdb, only in-frame clones are kept and a portion is missing. The sample includes some 77,000 clones, approximately 83% of them seen just once. The sequencing here drew on peripheral blood, taken from a patient treated with radiotherapy plus ipilimumab. The receptors here all came from a human donor with non-small cell lung cancer who had a partial response to radiotherapy plus ipilimumab. Both conserved end residues are part of each CDR3. D genes are given only for firm matches. Size is stated for part of the rows, as once, few or many counts, or as a class when the clone is expanded.

V gene	J gene	clone size	D gene	CDR3 protein	CDR3 DNA
TRBV7-9	TRBJ2-4	NA	TRBD1	CASSPSGQERNIQYF	TGTGCCAGCAGCCCTTCCGGACAGGAACGAAACATTCAGTACTTC
TRBV7-9	TRBJ1-4	NA	NA	CASSTPRQSATNEKLFF	TGTGCCAGCAGCACCCCGCGACAAAGTGCAACTAATGAAAAACTGTTTTTT
TRBV6-1	TRBJ1-5	NA	NA	CASLGQGRQPQHF	TGTGCCAGTCTGGGGCAGGGAAGACAGCCCCAGCATTTT
TRBV5-4	TRBJ2-3	NA	TRBD2	CASSPRASGLWDTQYF	TGTGCCAGCAGCCCACGGGCTAGCGGCTTGTGGGATACGCAGTATTTT
TRBV10-3	TRBJ2-2	NA	TRBD2	CAIGSASGRAATGELFF	TGTGCCATCGGGTCTGCTAGCGGGAGGGCAGCCACCGGGGAGCTGTTTTTT
TRBV28	TRBJ2-2	NA	NA	CASSFGQGQVGELFF	TGTGCCAGCAGTTTCGGCCAGGGTCAGGTCGGGGAGCTGTTTTTT
TRBV9	TRBJ2-3	NA	TRBD2	CASSSASGGTDTQYF	TGTGCCAGCAGCAGCGCTAGCGGGGGCACAGATACGCAGTATTTT
TRBV6-1	TRBJ2-5	NA	NA	CASSELGGPEETQYF	TGTGCCAGCAGTGAACTAGGAGGGCCCGAAGAGACCCAGTACTTC
TRBV29-1	TRBJ1-2	NA	NA	CSVGQGKGYTF	TGCAGCGTTGGCCAGGGGAAGGGCTACACCTTC
TRBV10-1	TRBJ1-2	NA	NA	CASTQKTNYGYTF	TGCGCCAGCACACAGAAAACTAACTATGGCTACACCTTC
TRBV7-9	TRBJ2-2	once	TRBD2	CASTGRGTRNTGELFF	TGTGCCAGCACGGGGAGGGGGACTAGAAACACCGGGGAGCTGTTTTTT
TRBV7-2	TRBJ2-3	NA	NA	CASSPSRDTDTQYF	TGTGCCAGCAGTCCCTCCCGGGACACAGATACGCAGTATTTT
TRBV30	TRBJ2-5	NA	TRBD1	CAWSVPLTGYGTQYF	TGTGCCTGGAGTGTCCCGTTGACAGGGTACGGGACCCAGTACTTC
TRBV7-9	TRBJ2-3	NA	TRBD1	CASSYWTGQDTQYF	TGTGCCAGCAGCTATTGGACAGGTCAAGATACGCAGTATTTT
TRBV29-1	TRBJ2-1	NA	TRBD2	CSVVRTSGYYNEQFF	TGCAGCGTTGTTCGAACTAGCGGATACTACAATGAGCAGTTCTTC
TRBV4-3	TRBJ2-1	NA	TRBD2	CASSQGAGTSLSNEQFF	TGCGCCAGCAGCCAAGGTGCCGGGACTAGTCTGTCCAATGAGCAGTTCTTC
TRBV6-1	TRBJ2-7	NA	TRBD1	CASRLTGGNYEQYF	TGTGCCAGCAGGTTGACAGGGGGCAACTACGAGCAGTACTTC
TRBV5-4	TRBJ1-4	NA	TRBD1	CASSSPGQGGELFF	TGTGCCAGCAGCTCCCCGGGACAGGGGGGCGAACTGTTTTTT
TRBV6-6	TRBJ1-1	few	NA	CASSYSDWREEAFF	TGTGCCAGCAGTTACTCTGACTGGAGGGAAGAAGCTTTCTTT
TRBV5-1	TRBJ2-2	NA	NA	CASSLELAGVKPNTGELFF	TGCGCCAGCAGCTTAGAATTGGCGGGTGTCAAACCGAACACCGGGGAGCTGTTTTTT
TRBV7-2	TRBJ2-2	NA	TRBD2	CASSLSSGSGELFF	TGTGCCAGCAGCCTCAGTAGCGGGAGCGGGGAGCTGTTTTTT
TRBV6-5	TRBJ1-5	NA	NA	CASKRAGSNQPQHF	TGTGCCAGCAAACGGGCAGGGAGCAATCAGCCCCAGCATTTT
TRBV7-2	TRBJ2-1	NA	NA	CASSLTGTPYNEQFF	TGTGCCAGCAGCCTGACAGGGACTCCTTACAATGAGCAGTTCTTC
TRBV10-3	TRBJ1-1	NA	TRBD1	CAISTDRPNTEAFF	TGTGCCATCAGCACGGACAGGCCCAACACTGAAGCTTTCTTT
TRBV15	TRBJ1-5	NA	NA	CATSREAGDQPQHF	TGTGCCACCAGCAGAGAGGCGGGGGATCAGCCCCAGCATTTT
TRBV9	TRBJ1-6	NA	NA	CASSHREGGSYNSPLHF	TGTGCCAGCAGCCACAGGGAGGGGGGATCCTATAATTCACCCCTCCACTTT
TRBV12-5	TRBJ2-1	NA	TRBD1	CASVGTGWGTTDEQFF	TGTGCTAGTGTTGGGACAGGGTGGGGTACTACAGATGAGCAGTTCTTC
TRBV6-6	TRBJ1-6	NA	TRBD1	CASRGTANSPLHF	TGTGCCAGCAGAGGGACAGCTAATTCACCCCTCCACTTT
TRBV4-2	TRBJ2-7	NA	NA	CASSQGDSESYEQYF	TGTGCCAGCAGCCAAGGTGATAGCGAGTCCTACGAGCAGTACTTC
TRBV14	TRBJ2-1	NA	TRBD2	CASSQLGLAGVHEQFF	TGTGCCAGCAGCCAACTAGGACTAGCGGGAGTCCATGAGCAGTTCTTC
TRBV5-1	TRBJ2-1	NA	TRBD2	CASSLVGLAGANSYNEQFF	TGCGCCAGCAGCTTGGTGGGACTAGCGGGAGCGAATTCCTACAATGAGCAGTTCTTC
TRBV14	TRBJ1-1	NA	NA	CASNQAGVEAFF	TGTGCCAGCAACCAGGCGGGGGTTGAAGCTTTCTTT
TRBV18	TRBJ2-2	NA	NA	CASSPPGGQGPTGELFF	TGTGCCAGCTCACCTCCAGGTGGGCAGGGGCCTACCGGGGAGCTGTTTTTT
TRBV5-1	TRBJ1-1	NA	TRBD1	CASSSGQGNTEAFF	TGCGCCAGCAGCTCCGGACAGGGAAACACTGAAGCTTTCTTT
TRBV11-3	TRBJ2-1	NA	NA	CASSRSGSHYNEQFF	TGTGCCAGCAGCCGTAGCGGCTCGCACTACAATGAGCAGTTCTTC
TRBV9	TRBJ1-1	NA	NA	CASTMGQRNTEAFF	TGTGCCAGCACCATGGGGCAGCGGAACACTGAAGCTTTCTTT
TRBV19	TRBJ1-1	NA	NA	CASRPVIGGNTEAFF	TGTGCCAGTAGACCGGTAATCGGGGGGAACACTGAAGCTTTCTTT
TRBV7-3	TRBJ2-3	NA	TRBD1	CASSKGTGLSTDTQYF	TGTGCCAGCAGCAAAGGGACAGGGTTAAGCACAGATACGCAGTATTTT
TRBV19	TRBJ2-1	NA	NA	CASSIASQNEQFF	TGTGCCAGTAGTATAGCTAGCCAGAATGAGCAGTTCTTC
TRBV21-1	TRBJ2-5	NA	NA	CASSKTPGLAGGPGQETQYF	TGTGCCAGCAGCAAAACCCCAGGACTAGCGGGAGGGCCGGGACAAGAGACCCAGTACTTC
TRBV18	TRBJ2-3	NA	NA	CASSALDDTQYF	TGTGCCAGCTCCGCGCTAGATGATACGCAGTATTTT
TRBV27	TRBJ1-3	NA	NA	CASSLNSLSGNTIYF	TGTGCCAGCAGTTTAAACAGTCTCTCTGGAAACACCATATATTTT
TRBV19	TRBJ1-4	NA	NA	CASSPRGAPGEKLFF	TGTGCCAGTAGTCCCCGGGGGGCCCCGGGTGAAAAACTGTTTTTT
TRBV7-2	TRBJ2-7	NA	NA	CASSSQMVGGEQYF	TGTGCCAGCAGCTCCCAAATGGTCGGTGGCGAGCAGTACTTC
TRBV10-1	TRBJ2-7	NA	NA	CASSESRALALSYEQYF	TGCGCCAGCAGTGAGTCGAGGGCGCTAGCCCTCTCCTACGAGCAGTACTTC
TRBV6-5	TRBJ1-5	NA	TRBD1	CASRPGQVGPQHF	TGTGCCAGCAGACCGGGACAGGTGGGGCCCCAGCATTTT
TRBV9	TRBJ2-1	once	TRBD1	CASSFGQADNEQFF	TGTGCCAGCAGCTTCGGACAGGCGGACAATGAGCAGTTCTTC
TRBV29-1	TRBJ2-3	NA	NA	CSGGRAGTDTQYF	TGCAGCGGCGGCAGGGCTGGGACAGATACGCAGTATTTT
TRBV9	TRBJ2-3	NA	NA	CASSVRPRGGTDTQYF	TGTGCCAGCAGCGTAAGACCCCGCGGCGGCACAGATACGCAGTATTTT
TRBV6-1	TRBJ2-1	NA	NA	CASSLESSQGKQFF	TGTGCCAGCAGTCTTGAGTCAAGTCAGGGGAAGCAGTTCTTC
TRBV9	TRBJ1-1	NA	NA	CASSVGGQLNTEAFF	TGTGCCAGCAGCGTAGGGGGACAACTGAACACTGAAGCTTTCTTT
TRBV6-5	TRBJ1-2	NA	NA	CASSYSQARGYTF	TGTGCCAGCAGTTACTCGCAGGCACGTGGCTACACCTTC
TRBV7-9	TRBJ2-3	NA	NA	CASSLGDTSTDTQYF	TGTGCCAGCAGCTTAGGAGACACGAGCACAGATACGCAGTATTTT
TRBV15	TRBJ2-4	NA	TRBD2	CATSRDYGRVAKNIQYF	TGTGCCACCAGCAGAGATTATGGGAGGGTAGCCAAAAACATTCAGTACTTC
TRBV5-6	TRBJ1-1	NA	NA	CASSGGYDVFF	TGTGCCAGCAGCGGGGGGTACGATGTTTTCTTT